What follows describes a single TCR beta chain. The antigen remains unidentified. Every one of the donors was a Caucasian adult that lived in Nashville, Tennessee. The data were taken from a study of shared clonotypes between healthy human individuals. Study-wide findings and caveats: It was only blood that was sampled, and tissue repertoires likely differ. Naive subsets usually exceeded memory subsets in estimated richness.

CDR3 size: 14 residues. Trimming left V 1 base short and J 3 bases short, with 7 bases between. The V gene's germline CDR1 is SNHLY and CDR2 FYNNEI. The data were produced by immunoSEQ multiplex PCR, yet TCRdb's version contains in-frame clones alone and is incomplete. This sample carries under 550,000 clones, 96% of them seen once, and the ten largest clones take 0.055% to 0.075%. The receptor was isolated from a woman aged 25 to 45 in good health. The sequencing sample was made of naive CD4+ T cells sorted from blood. Subset reported: CD45RA+ positively selected. The chain carries TRBV2 and TRBJ1-5; perhaps TRBD1 as D (5 bases). The DNA of the CDR3 is TGTGCCAGCAGTGAAGTGACAGCCAATCAGCCCCAGCATTTT. The encoded protein is CASSEVTANQPQHF. Using reference TRBV2 and TRBJ1-5 for the parts outside the CDR3, the full variable domain is EPEVTQTPSHQVTQMGQEVILRCVPISNHLYFYWYRQILGQKVEFLVSFYNNEISEKSEIFDDQFSVERPDGSNFTLKIRSTKLEDSAMYFCASSEVTANQPQHFGDGTRLSIL.